This T cell receptor (beta chain) was profiled in a study of follicular helper T cells after annual influenza vaccination. Using immunoSEQ multiplex PCR, the repertoire was profiled, and TCRdb retains in-frame clones only, with some absent. The data contain thousands of clones, 75% to 90% of them singletons. Stated time point: 2015-2016 season, 7 days after influenza vaccination. Subjects lived in the community and lacked influenza vaccine within the prior 6 months. Study-level results: Recurrent ICOS+CD38+ cTfh clonotypes included tetramer and AIM influenza-specific ones.

On this clone itself: Its specificity is not known.

This CDR3 has 15 residues. The material was CXCR5- memory CD4+ T cells sorted from blood, obtained 7 days after influenza vaccination. The chain carries TRBV21-1 and TRBJ2-7; whether TRBD2, the table's D call, matches the DNA was not checked. TRBV21-1 is a recognized pseudogene. The origin of this receptor is an adult who received the influenza vaccine. The CDR3 loop is CALPGTAGVLYEQYF. CDR3 in DNA: TGTGCCCTCCCCGGAACAGCGGGGGTTCTCTACGAGCAGTACTTC.